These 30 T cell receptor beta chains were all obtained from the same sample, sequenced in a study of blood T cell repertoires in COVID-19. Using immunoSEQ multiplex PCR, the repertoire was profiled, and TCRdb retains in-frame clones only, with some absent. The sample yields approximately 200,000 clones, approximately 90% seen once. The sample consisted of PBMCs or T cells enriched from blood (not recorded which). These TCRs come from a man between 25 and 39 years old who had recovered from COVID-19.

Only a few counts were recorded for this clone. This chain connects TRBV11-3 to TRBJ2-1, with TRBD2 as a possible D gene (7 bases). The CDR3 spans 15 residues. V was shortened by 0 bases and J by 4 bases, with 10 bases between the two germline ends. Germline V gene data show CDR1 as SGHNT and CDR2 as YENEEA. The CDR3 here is CASSLERGPYNEQFF. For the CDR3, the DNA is TGTGCCAGCAGCTTAGAGCGGGGGCCATACAATGAGCAGTTCTTC.

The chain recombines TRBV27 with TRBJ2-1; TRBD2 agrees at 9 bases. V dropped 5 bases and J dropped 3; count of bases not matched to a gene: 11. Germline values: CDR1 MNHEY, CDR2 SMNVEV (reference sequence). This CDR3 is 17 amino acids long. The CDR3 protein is CASSPFSSSGDYNEQFF. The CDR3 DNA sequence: TGTGCCAGCAGTCCGTTCTCCTCTAGCGGGGACTACAATGAGCAGTTCTTC.

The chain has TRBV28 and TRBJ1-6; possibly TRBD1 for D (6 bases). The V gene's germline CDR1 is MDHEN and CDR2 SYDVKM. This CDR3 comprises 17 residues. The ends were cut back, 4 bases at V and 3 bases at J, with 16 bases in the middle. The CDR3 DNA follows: TGTGCCAGCAGTTCCTGGGGGGGGCTAGGCTATAATTCACCCCTCCACTTT. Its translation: CASSSWGGLGYNSPLHF.

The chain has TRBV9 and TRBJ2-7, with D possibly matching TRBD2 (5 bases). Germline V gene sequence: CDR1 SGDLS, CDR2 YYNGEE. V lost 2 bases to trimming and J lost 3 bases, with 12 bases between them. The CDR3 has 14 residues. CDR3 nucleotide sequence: TGTGCCAGCAGCGTGGGTGGGAGTGTCTACGAGCAGTACTTC. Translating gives CASSVGGSVYEQYF. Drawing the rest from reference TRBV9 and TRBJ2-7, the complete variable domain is DSGVTQTPKHLITATGQRVTLRCSPRSGDLSVYWYQQSLDQGLQFLIQYYNGEERAKGNILERFSAQQFPDLHSELNLSSLELGDSALYFCASSVGGSVYEQYFGPGTRLTVT.

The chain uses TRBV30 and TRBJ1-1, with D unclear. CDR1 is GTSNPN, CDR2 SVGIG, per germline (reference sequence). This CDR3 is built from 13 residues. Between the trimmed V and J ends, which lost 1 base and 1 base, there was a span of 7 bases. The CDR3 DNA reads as TGTGCCTGGAGTGAATCGGGGAACACTGAAGCTTTCTTT. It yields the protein CAWSESGNTEAFF.

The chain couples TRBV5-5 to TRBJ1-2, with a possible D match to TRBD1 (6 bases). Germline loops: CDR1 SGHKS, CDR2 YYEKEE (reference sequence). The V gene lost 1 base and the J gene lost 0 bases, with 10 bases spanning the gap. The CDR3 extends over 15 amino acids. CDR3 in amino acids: CASSLSGAPNYGYTF. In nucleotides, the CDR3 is TGTGCCAGCAGCTTGTCAGGGGCACCTAACTATGGCTACACCTTC.

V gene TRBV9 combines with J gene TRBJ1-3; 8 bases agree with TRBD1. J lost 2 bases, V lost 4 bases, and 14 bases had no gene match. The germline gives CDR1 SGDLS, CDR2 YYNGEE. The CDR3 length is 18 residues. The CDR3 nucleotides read TGTGCCAGCAGCCCTGGACAGGGTTGGAGTGAAGCTGGAAACACCATATATTTT. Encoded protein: CASSPGQGWSEAGNTIYF.

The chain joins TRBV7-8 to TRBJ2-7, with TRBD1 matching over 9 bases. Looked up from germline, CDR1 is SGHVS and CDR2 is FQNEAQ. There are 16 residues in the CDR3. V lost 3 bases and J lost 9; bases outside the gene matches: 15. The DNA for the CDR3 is TGTGCCAGCAGCTTTAGGACAGGGGTCCGTCGAGTGGGGCAGTACTTC. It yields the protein CASSFRTGVRRVGQYF.

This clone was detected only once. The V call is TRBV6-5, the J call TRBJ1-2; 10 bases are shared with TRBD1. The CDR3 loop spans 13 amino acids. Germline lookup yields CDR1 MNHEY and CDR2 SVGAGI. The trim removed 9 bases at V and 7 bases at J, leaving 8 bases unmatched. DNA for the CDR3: TGTGCCAGTAGAAGTGGGACAGGGGTTGGCTACACCTTC. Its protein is CASRSGTGVGYTF.

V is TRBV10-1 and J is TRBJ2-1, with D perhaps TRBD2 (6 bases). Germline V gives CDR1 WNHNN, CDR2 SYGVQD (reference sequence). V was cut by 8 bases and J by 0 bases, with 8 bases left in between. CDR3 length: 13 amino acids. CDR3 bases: TGCGCCAGCGGGACTTCCTCCTACAATGAGCAGTTCTTC. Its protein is CASGTSSYNEQFF.

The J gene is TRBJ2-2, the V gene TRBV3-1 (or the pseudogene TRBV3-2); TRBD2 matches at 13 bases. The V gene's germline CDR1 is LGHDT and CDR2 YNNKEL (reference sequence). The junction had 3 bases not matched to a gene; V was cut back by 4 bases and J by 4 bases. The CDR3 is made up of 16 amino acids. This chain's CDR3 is CASSPGLAGVTGELFF. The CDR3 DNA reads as TGTGCCAGCAGCCCAGGACTAGCGGGAGTCACCGGGGAGCTGTTTTTT.

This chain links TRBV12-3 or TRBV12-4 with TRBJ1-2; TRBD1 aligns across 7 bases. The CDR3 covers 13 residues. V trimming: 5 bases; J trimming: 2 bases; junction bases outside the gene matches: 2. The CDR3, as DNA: TGTGCCAGCAGTCCGGGACAGAACTATGGCTACACCTTC. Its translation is CASSPGQNYGYTF.

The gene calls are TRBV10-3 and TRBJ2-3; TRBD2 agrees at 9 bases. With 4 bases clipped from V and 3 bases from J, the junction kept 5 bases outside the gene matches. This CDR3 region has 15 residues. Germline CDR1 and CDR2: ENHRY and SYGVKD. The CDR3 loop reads CAISANSGSTDTQYF. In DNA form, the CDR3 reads TGTGCCATCAGTGCGAATAGCGGGAGTACAGATACGCAGTATTTT.

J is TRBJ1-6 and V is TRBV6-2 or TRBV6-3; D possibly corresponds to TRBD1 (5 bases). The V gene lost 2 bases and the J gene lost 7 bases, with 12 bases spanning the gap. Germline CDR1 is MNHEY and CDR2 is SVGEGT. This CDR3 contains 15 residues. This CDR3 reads CASSYGPGLNSPLHF. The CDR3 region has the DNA TGTGCCAGCAGTTACGGGCCAGGGTTGAATTCACCCCTCCACTTT.

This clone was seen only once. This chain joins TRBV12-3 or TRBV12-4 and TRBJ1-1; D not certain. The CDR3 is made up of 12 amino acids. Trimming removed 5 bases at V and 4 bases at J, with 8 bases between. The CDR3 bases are TGTGCCAGCAGTCCCTCCCCCACTGAAGCTTTCTTT. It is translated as CASSPSPTEAFF.

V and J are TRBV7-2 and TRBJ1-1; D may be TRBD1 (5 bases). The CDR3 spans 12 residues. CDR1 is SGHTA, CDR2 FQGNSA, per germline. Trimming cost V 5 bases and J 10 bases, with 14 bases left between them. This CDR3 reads CASSGPGLGAFF. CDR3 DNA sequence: TGTGCCAGCAGCGGCCCGGGACTCGGAGCTTTCTTT.

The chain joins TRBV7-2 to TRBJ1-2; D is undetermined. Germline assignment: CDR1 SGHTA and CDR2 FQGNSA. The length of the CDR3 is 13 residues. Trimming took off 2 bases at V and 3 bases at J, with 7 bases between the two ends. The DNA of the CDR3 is TGTGCCAGCAGCTTAAACAGCTACTATGGCTACACCTTC. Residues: CASSLNSYYGYTF.

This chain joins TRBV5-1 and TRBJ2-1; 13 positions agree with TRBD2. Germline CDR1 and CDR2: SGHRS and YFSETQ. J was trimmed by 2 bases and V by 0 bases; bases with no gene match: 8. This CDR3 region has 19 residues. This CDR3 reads CASSLEGLAGAPPYNEQFF. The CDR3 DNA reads TGCGCCAGCAGCTTGGAAGGACTAGCGGGAGCACCTCCCTACAATGAGCAGTTCTTC.

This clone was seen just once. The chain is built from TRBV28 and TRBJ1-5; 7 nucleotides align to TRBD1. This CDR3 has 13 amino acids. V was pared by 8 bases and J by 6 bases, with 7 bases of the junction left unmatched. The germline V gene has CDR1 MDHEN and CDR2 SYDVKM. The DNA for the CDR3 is TGTGCCAGCCATTCAGGGGGAGTTCAGCCCCAGCATTTT. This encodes CASHSGGVQPQHF.

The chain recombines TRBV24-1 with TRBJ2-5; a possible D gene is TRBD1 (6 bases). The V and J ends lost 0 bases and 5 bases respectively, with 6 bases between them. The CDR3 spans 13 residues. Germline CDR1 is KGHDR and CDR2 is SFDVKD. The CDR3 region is CATSDLDRETQYF. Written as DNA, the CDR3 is TGTGCCACCAGTGATTTGGACAGGGAGACCCAGTACTTC.

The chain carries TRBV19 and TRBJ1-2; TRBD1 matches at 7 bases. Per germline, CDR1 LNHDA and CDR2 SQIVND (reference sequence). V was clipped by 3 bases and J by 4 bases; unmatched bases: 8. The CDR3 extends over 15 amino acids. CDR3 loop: CASSISGTVLYGYTF. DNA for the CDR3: TGTGCCAGTAGTATTTCGGGGACAGTCCTCTATGGCTACACCTTC.

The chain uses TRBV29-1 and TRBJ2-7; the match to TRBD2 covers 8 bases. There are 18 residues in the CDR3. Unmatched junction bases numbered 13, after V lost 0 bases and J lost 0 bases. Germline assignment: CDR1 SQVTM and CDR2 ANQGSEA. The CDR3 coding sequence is TGCAGCGTTGAAGATAAGGCTAGCGGGCCAACCAGCTCCTACGAGCAGTACTTC. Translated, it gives CSVEDKASGPTSSYEQYF.

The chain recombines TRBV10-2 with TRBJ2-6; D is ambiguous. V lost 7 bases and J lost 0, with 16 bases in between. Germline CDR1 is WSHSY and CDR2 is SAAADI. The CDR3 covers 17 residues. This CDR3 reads CASIPLVSPSGANVLTF. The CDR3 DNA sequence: TGCGCCAGCATTCCACTTGTTAGCCCCTCTGGGGCCAACGTCCTGACTTTC.

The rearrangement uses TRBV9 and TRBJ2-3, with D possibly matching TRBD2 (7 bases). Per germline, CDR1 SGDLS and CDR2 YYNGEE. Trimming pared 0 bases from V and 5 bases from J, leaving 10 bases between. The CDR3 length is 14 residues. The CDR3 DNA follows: TGTGCCAGCAGCGTAGACGGGGGGCTAGATACGCAGTATTTT. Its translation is CASSVDGGLDTQYF.

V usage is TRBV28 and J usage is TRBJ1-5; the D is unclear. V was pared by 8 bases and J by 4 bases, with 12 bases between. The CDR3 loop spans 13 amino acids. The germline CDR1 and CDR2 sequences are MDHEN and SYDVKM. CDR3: CASVEGYNQPQHF. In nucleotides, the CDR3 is TGTGCCAGCGTCGAGGGATATAATCAGCCCCAGCATTTT.

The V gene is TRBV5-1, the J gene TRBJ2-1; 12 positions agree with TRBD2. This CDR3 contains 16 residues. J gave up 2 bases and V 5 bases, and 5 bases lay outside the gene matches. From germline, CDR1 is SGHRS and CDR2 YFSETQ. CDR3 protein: CASRLTSGGPYNEQFF. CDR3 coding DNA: TGCGCCAGCAGACTGACTAGCGGGGGACCCTACAATGAGCAGTTCTTC.

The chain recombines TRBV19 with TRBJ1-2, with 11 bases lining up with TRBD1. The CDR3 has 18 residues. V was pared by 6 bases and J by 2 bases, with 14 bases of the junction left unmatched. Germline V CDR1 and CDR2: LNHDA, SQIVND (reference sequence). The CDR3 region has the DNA TGTGCCAGTAGAAGAACCGGGACAGGGGGTCCGGAAAACTATGGCTACACCTTC. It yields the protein CASRRTGTGGPENYGYTF.

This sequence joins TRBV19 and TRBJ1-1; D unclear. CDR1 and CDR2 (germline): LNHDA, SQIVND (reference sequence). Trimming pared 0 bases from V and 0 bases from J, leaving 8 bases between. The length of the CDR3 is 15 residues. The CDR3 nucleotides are TGTGCCAGTAGTATAGATGGTCTAATGAACACTGAAGCTTTCTTT. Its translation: CASSIDGLMNTEAFF. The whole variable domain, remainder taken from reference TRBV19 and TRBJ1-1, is DGGITQSPKYLFRKEGQNVTLSCEQNLNHDAMYWYRQDPGQGLRLIYYSQIVNDFQKGDIAEGYSVSREKKESFPLTVTSAQKNPTAFYLCASSIDGLMNTEAFFGQGTRLTVV.

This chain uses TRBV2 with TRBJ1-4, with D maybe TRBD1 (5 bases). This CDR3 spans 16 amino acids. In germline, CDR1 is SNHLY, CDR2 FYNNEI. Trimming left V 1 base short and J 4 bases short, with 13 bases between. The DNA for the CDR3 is TGTGCCAGCAGTGAAGATCAGGGTTTTGGTAATGAAAAACTGTTTTTT. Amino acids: CASSEDQGFGNEKLFF. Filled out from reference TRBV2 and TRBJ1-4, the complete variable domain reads EPEVTQTPSHQVTQMGQEVILRCVPISNHLYFYWYRQILGQKVEFLVSFYNNEISEKSEIFDDQFSVERPDGSNFTLKIRSTKLEDSAMYFCASSEDQGFGNEKLFFGSGTQLSVL.

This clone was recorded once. This chain's CDR3 is CASSPKINSNYGYTF. The CDR3 DNA follows: TGCGCCAGCAGCCCGAAAATTAATAGTAACTATGGCTACACCTTC. The J gene is TRBJ1-2, the V gene TRBV4-1; D uncertain. Trimming stripped 4 bases from V and 1 base from J, with 13 bases between. Germline loops: CDR1 MGHRA, CDR2 YSYEKL. The CDR3 consists of 15 residues.